These T cell receptor beta chains were read from a single sample in a study of vaccination effects on CD4 cells after COVID-19. Profiling relied on immunoSEQ multiplex PCR, and the TCRdb table lists in-frame clones only, not all of them. The data contain about 63,000 clones, roughly 75% of them singletons. No cognate antigen is known for these TCRs. Here the sequenced sample was CD4+ T cells from PBMCs cultured with HCoV-OC43 spike peptides, taken before COVID-19 vaccination. The receptors shown here come from a human donor who received a COVID-19 vaccine. Each CDR3 is given with its conserved first and last residue. The order of the fields is CDR3 length, V gene, CDR3 protein.

CDR3 length: 13
V gene: TRBV10-3
CDR3 protein: CAISSGTGNTIYF

CDR3 length: 13
V gene: TRBV5-1
CDR3 protein: CASSTGDNEKLFF

CDR3 length: 12
V gene: TRBV2
CDR3 protein: CASKGTGGEAFF

CDR3 length: 15
V gene: TRBV6-5
CDR3 protein: CASSYSWGSNQPQHF

CDR3 length: 13
V gene: TRBV6-5
CDR3 protein: CASFRQGNYGYTF

CDR3 length: 19
V gene: TRBV5-1
CDR3 protein: CASSLWAGQGVSGANVLTF

CDR3 length: 14
V gene: TRBV5-6
CDR3 protein: CASSPSGFSSPLHF

CDR3 length: 13
V gene: TRBV27
CDR3 protein: CASSRNTGNTIYF

CDR3 length: 14
V gene: TRBV3-1/TRBV3-2
CDR3 protein: CASSRKGGGNEQFF

CDR3 length: 15
V gene: TRBV4-1
CDR3 protein: CASSQDRQRGKTQYF

CDR3 length: 14
V gene: TRBV5-1
CDR3 protein: CASSLVARNTEAFF

CDR3 length: 14
V gene: TRBV5-4
CDR3 protein: CASSGKGQLTEAFF

CDR3 length: 16
V gene: TRBV7-9
CDR3 protein: CASSLASGIDTGELFF

CDR3 length: 17
V gene: TRBV19
CDR3 protein: CASSIDGVAGGQETQYF

CDR3 length: 13
V gene: TRBV2
CDR3 protein: CATSIGDNSPLHF

CDR3 length: 15
V gene: TRBV5-1
CDR3 protein: CASRITGADQETQYF

CDR3 length: 13
V gene: TRBV7-9
CDR3 protein: CASSQTGGETQYF

CDR3 length: 17
V gene: TRBV6-2/TRBV6-3
CDR3 protein: CASSFNPRSSYNSPLHF

CDR3 length: 15
V gene: TRBV6-2/TRBV6-3
CDR3 protein: CASSTTSGVQETQYF

CDR3 length: 13
V gene: TRBV5-1
CDR3 protein: CASSWQVGDGYTF

CDR3 length: 13
V gene: TRBV4-3
CDR3 protein: CASSQYRGARAFF

CDR3 length: 17
V gene: TRBV5-1
CDR3 protein: CASSLAGGESYNSPLHF

CDR3 length: 15
V gene: TRBV30
CDR3 protein: CAWSVLWGLAYGYTF

CDR3 length: 16
V gene: TRBV7-3
CDR3 protein: CAGSKRGSPNTGELFF

CDR3 length: 15
V gene: TRBV2
CDR3 protein: CASSESTTRNTEAFF

CDR3 length: 18
V gene: TRBV11-2
CDR3 protein: CASGRGQSLWKTNEKLFF